The clone carrying this TCR beta chain has at least ten counts. Its antigen remains unidentified. Trimming took off 4 bases at V and 6 bases at J, with 13 bases between the two ends. This CDR3 has 14 residues. Germline CDR1 MDHEN, CDR2 SYDVKM. This sample was included in a study of T-cell reconstitution after alpha-beta-depleted transplantation in children. Construction of the TCRbeta library involved unique molecular identifiers. TCRdb redid the calling of the PCR reads with MiXCR, one entry per CDR3 protein. The table records about 260,000 distinct CDR3 sequences, approximately 8% of them present only once. Study results and limitations: The study traced high day-60 TCRbeta diversity in some patients to surviving recipient T cells and thymic progenitors. Expanded graft clones, several hundred of them, were reportedly the source of alpha-beta T cells about two months after transplant. A year post-transplant, T-cell counts and diversity derived mostly from newly produced T cells.

This receptor was obtained from a male patient between 5 and 17 years old who had a stem cell transplant for acute lymphoblastic leukemia, so the T cells may come from the graft donor. V and J are TRBV28 and TRBJ2-1; D is unresolved. Sequencing was performed on PBMCs, mostly from graft donor cells, taken 180 days after TCRalphabeta/CD19-depleted stem cell transplant. In nucleotides, the CDR3 is TGTGCCAGCAGTTCCCCGTCCATGCCCAATGAGCAGTTCTTC. Its protein is CASSSPSMPNEQFF.